The 22 T cell receptor beta chains in this list originate from one sample, sequenced in a study of T cell responses to AZD1222 COVID-19 vaccine. Profiling relied on immunoSEQ multiplex PCR, and the TCRdb table lists in-frame clones only, not all of them. There are some 150,000 clones in the sample; around nine tenths occur only once, and just under 7% lies in the top ten. Here the sequenced sample was peripheral blood, taken after recovery from COVID-19. The receptors were sampled from an adult who had recovered from COVID-19.

In its sample, this clone was seen once. This chain joins TRBV19 and TRBJ2-4; 12 bases line up with TRBD2. This CDR3 has 19 amino acids. V trimming: 3 bases; J trimming: 2 bases; junction bases outside the gene matches: 11. Germline CDR1 reads LNHDA; CDR2 reads SQIVND (reference sequence). The CDR3 loop is CASSMDLAGGPGTKNIQYF. The CDR3 nucleotides are TGTGCCAGTAGTATGGATCTAGCGGGAGGGCCCGGGACCAAAAACATTCAGTACTTC.

Here the CDR3 reads CASSFPGQGDSPLHF. The CDR3 DNA is TGTGCCAGCAGTTTTCCGGGACAGGGAGATTCACCCCTCCACTTT. V usage is TRBV6-5 and J usage is TRBJ1-6; 9 nucleotides align to TRBD1. Germline loops: CDR1 MNHEY, CDR2 SVGAGI. The CDR3 has 15 residues. V gave up 4 bases and J gave up 8 bases; unmatched junction bases: 6.

The V and J genes are TRBV7-9 and TRBJ1-1, with 7 bases that match TRBD1. The length of the CDR3 is 14 residues. Trimming took 5 bases from V and 1 from J; bases not matched to a gene: 4. Germline CDR1 is SEHNR and CDR2 is FQNEAQ (reference sequence). CDR3 protein: CASSLGQANTEAFF. CDR3 sequence (DNA): TGTGCCAGCAGCCTCGGACAGGCGAACACTGAAGCTTTCTTT.

CDR3 region: CASSEGLGANYGYTF. CDR3 bases: TGTGCCAGCAGTGAAGGGTTGGGAGCTAACTATGGCTACACCTTC. The V call is TRBV6-1, the J call TRBJ1-2; unclear D gene. CDR1 MNHNS and CDR2 SASEGT come from the germline V gene. The CDR3 loop spans 15 amino acids. The V and J ends lost 1 base and 0 bases respectively, with 9 bases between them.

The rearrangement uses TRBV7-9 and TRBJ2-3; 8 positions agree with TRBD1. In germline, CDR1 is SEHNR, CDR2 FQNEAQ (reference sequence). The CDR3 sequence is 14 residues long. The trim removed 1 base at V and 4 bases at J, leaving 1 base unmatched. The CDR3 nucleotides read TGTGCCAGCAGCTTAGGACAGGGGTCAGATACGCAGTATTTT. Translated: CASSLGQGSDTQYF.

The chain employs TRBV7-2 and TRBJ2-5; D possibly corresponds to TRBD2 (6 bases). V was shortened by 5 bases and J by 7 bases, with 17 bases between the two germline ends. Germline CDR1 is SGHTA and CDR2 is FQGNSA. The CDR3 has 14 residues. The CDR3: CASSPGLLGGTQYF. The CDR3 DNA is TGTGCCAGCAGCCCGGGACTCCTCGGGGGGACCCAGTACTTC. The variable domain in full, completed from reference TRBV7-2 and TRBJ2-5, reads GAGVSQSPSNKVTEKGKDVELRCDPISGHTALYWYRQSLGQGLEFLIYFQGNSAPDKSGLPSDRFSAERTGGSVSTLTIQRTQQEDSAVYLCASSPGLLGGTQYFGPGTRLLVL.

Of note for this clone: The same CDR3 also results from other DNA sequences found in this sample. This chain uses TRBV27 with TRBJ1-1; D ambiguous. The CDR3 runs 13 residues. Per the germline V gene, CDR1 is MNHEY and CDR2 is SMNVEV (reference sequence). V lost 2 bases and J 2 bases, leaving 6 bases between the germline ends. The CDR3 nucleotides are TGTGCCAGCAGTTTAAGCAGAAACACTGAAGCTTTCTTT. Translation gives CASSLSRNTEAFF.

V is TRBV2 and J is TRBJ1-3; D is perhaps TRBD1 (6 bases). The ends were cut back, 3 bases at V and 4 bases at J, with 13 bases in the middle. The CDR3 has 15 amino acids. Looked up from germline, CDR1 is SNHLY and CDR2 is FYNNEI. CDR3: CASSERRGLGNTIYF. Written as DNA, the CDR3 is TGTGCCAGCAGTGAGCGAAGGGGGTTGGGAAACACCATATATTTT. Using reference TRBV2 and TRBJ1-3 for the parts outside the CDR3, the full variable domain is EPEVTQTPSHQVTQMGQEVILRCVPISNHLYFYWYRQILGQKVEFLVSFYNNEISEKSEIFDDQFSVERPDGSNFTLKIRSTKLEDSAMYFCASSERRGLGNTIYFGEGSWLTVV.

The chain has TRBV5-1 and TRBJ2-7, with 8 bases aligning to TRBD2. Germline trimming cut 4 bases from V and 2 bases from J; bases unmatched to any gene: 8. The CDR3 is 15 amino acids. CDR1 and CDR2 from the germline V gene are SGHRS and YFSETQ. In nucleotides, the CDR3 is TGCGCCAGCAGCGCGGACGGCGGGAGGCCCTACGAGCAGTACTTC. Translated: CASSADGGRPYEQYF.

The rearrangement links TRBV6-5 to TRBJ1-2; no firm D call. The germline CDR1 and CDR2 sequences are MNHEY and SVGAGI. Trimming pared 5 bases from V and 4 bases from J, leaving 14 bases between. There are 14 residues in the CDR3. The CDR3 coding sequence is TGTGCCAGCAGTACCGGGGTGGCCTTCTATGGCTACACCTTC. This encodes CASSTGVAFYGYTF.

Notes on this clone: The same CDR3 arises from other DNA sequences in this sample as well. The chain couples TRBV28 to TRBJ1-1; D is unresolved. Trimming took off 7 bases at V and 0 bases at J, with 6 bases between the two ends. Germline CDR1 reads MDHEN; CDR2 reads SYDVKM. The CDR3 totals 12 residues. The CDR3 sequence is CASKGVNTEAFF. The CDR3 DNA follows: TGTGCCAGCAAAGGCGTGAACACTGAAGCTTTCTTT.

The chain has TRBV2 and TRBJ1-5, with D tentatively TRBD1 (6 bases). Germline V CDR1 and CDR2: SNHLY, FYNNEI. Trimming took off 6 bases at V and 4 bases at J, with 13 bases between the two ends. The CDR3 is 14 amino acids. The CDR3 sequence: CASRETGLNQPQHF. Here the CDR3 DNA reads TGTGCCAGCAGGGAAACAGGGTTGAATCAGCCCCAGCATTTT.

This clone was recorded only once. This CDR3 is CASSLRTGAGVHQPQHF. The CDR3 DNA sequence: TGTGCCAGCAGTCTCCGGACAGGCGCGGGGGTTCATCAGCCCCAGCATTTT. The V gene is TRBV28, the J gene TRBJ1-5; TRBD1 matches 7 bases. The trim removed 5 bases at V and 5 bases at J, leaving 15 bases unmatched. The germline CDR1 and CDR2 sequences are MDHEN and SYDVKM. This CDR3 is 17 amino acids long.

This clone counts as medium-sized. V and J are TRBV7-3 and TRBJ2-3, with TRBD2 matching 9 bases. Germline trimming cut 5 bases from V and 0 bases from J; bases unmatched to any gene: 3. CDR3 length: 15 residues. CDR1 SGHTA and CDR2 FQGTGA come from the germline V gene. CDR3 protein: CASSRLAGSTDTQYF. The CDR3 nucleotides read TGTGCCAGCAGCCGCCTAGCGGGAAGCACAGATACGCAGTATTTT.

The chain links TRBV4-1 to TRBJ2-2, with D perhaps TRBD1 (6 bases). V lost 8 bases and J 4 bases, leaving 20 bases between the germline ends. The CDR3 is 16 amino acids. The germline CDR1 and CDR2 sequences are MGHRA and YSYEKL. The DNA of the CDR3 is TGCGCCAGCGGAGGACCTGGGGACATTCGCACCGGGGAGCTGTTTTTT. Residues: CASGGPGDIRTGELFF.

The J gene is TRBJ1-2, the V gene TRBV28, with a weak D call TRBD1 (6 bases). CDR3 length: 13 amino acids. Germline values: CDR1 MDHEN, CDR2 SYDVKM. V lost 7 bases, J lost 2 bases, and 11 bases lay in between. In nucleotides, the CDR3 is TGTGCCAGCACCCCCGGACAGAACTATGGCTACACCTTC. This encodes CASTPGQNYGYTF.

The rearrangement links TRBV5-4 to TRBJ2-7; D possibly corresponds to TRBD2 (6 bases). The CDR3 is 14 residues long. Germline V CDR1 and CDR2: SGHNT, YYREEE (reference sequence). V dropped 2 bases and J dropped 2 bases, with 11 bases sitting between them. CDR3 in DNA: TGTGCCAGCAGCTTTAGCGGCTCACCCTACGAGCAGTACTTC. Translation: CASSFSGSPYEQYF.

V and J are TRBV6-1 and TRBJ1-3; D not certain. The CDR3 covers 14 residues. Germline CDR1 MNHNS, CDR2 SASEGT. Trimming took off 0 bases at V and 4 bases at J, with 7 bases between the two ends. The CDR3 region has the DNA TGTGCCAGCAGTGAAGCGGCGGGAGGAAACACCATATATTTT. This translates into CASSEAAGGNTIYF.

The V and J genes are TRBV6-2 or TRBV6-3 and TRBJ2-7, with 7 bases aligning to TRBD1. V was clipped by 0 bases and J by 6 bases; unmatched bases: 2. The length of the CDR3 is 13 residues. The germline V gene encodes CDR1 MNHEY and CDR2 SVGEGT. CDR3 sequence reads: CASSYSQGVEQYF. CDR3 bases: TGTGCCAGCAGTTACTCGCAGGGGGTCGAGCAGTACTTC.

This chain joins TRBV28 and TRBJ1-1, with 7 bases aligning to TRBD1. The CDR3 length is 14 residues. V lost 9 bases and J lost 0; bases outside the gene matches: 7. Germline V gene lookup returns CDR1 MDHEN and CDR2 SYDVKM. CDR3 amino acids: CASRTGSMNTEAFF. The DNA of the CDR3 is TGTGCCAGTCGGACAGGATCCATGAACACTGAAGCTTTCTTT. The full variable domain, in which reference TRBV28 and TRBJ1-1 provide the parts outside the CDR3, is DVKVTQSSRYLVKRTGEKVFLECVQDMDHENMFWYRQDPGLGLRLIYFSYDVKMKEKGDIPEGYSVSREKKERFSLILESASTNQTSMYLCASRTGSMNTEAFFGQGTRLTVV.

This chain links TRBV4-1 with TRBJ1-2; perhaps TRBD1 as D (6 bases). The CDR3 runs 14 residues. Germline assignment: CDR1 MGHRA and CDR2 YSYEKL. Trimming stripped 0 bases from V and 5 bases from J, with 10 bases between. CDR3 DNA: TGCGCCAGCAGCCAAGAAGAAGGGGGGTATGGCTACACCTTC. This translates into CASSQEEGGYGYTF.

The chain combines TRBV27 with TRBJ2-5; 9 positions agree with TRBD1. Germline V CDR1 and CDR2: MNHEY, SMNVEV (reference sequence). V lost 5 bases and J lost 0; bases outside the gene matches: 10. The CDR3 has 17 residues. The DNA for the CDR3 is TGTGCCAGCAGTCAACCACCGGGACAGGGCTACCAAGAGACCCAGTACTTC. Amino acid sequence: CASSQPPGQGYQETQYF.